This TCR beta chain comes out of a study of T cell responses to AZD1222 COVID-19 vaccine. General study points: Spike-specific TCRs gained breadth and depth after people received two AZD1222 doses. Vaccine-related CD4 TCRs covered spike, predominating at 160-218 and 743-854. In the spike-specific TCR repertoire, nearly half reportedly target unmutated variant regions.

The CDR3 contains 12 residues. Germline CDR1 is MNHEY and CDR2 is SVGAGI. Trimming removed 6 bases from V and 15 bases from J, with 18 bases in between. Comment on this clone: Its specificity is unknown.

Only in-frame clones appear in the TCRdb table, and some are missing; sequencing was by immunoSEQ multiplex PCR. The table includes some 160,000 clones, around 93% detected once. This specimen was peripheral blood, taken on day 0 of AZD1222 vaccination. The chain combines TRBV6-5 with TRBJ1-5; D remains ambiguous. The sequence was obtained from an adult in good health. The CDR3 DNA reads TGTGCCAGCAGCTTCCGGACGGCGAACGCGCATTTT. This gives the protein CASSFRTANAHF.